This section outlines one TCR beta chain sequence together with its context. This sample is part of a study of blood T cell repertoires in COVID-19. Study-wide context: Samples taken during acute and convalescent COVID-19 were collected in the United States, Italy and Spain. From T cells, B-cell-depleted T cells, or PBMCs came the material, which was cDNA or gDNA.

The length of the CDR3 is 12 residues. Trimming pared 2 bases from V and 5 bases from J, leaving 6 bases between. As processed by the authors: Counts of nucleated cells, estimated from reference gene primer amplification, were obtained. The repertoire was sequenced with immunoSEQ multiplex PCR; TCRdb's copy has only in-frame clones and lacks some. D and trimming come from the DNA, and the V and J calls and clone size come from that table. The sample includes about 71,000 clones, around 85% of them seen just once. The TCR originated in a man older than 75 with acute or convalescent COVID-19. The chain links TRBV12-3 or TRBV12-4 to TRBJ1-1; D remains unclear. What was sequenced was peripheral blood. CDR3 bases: TGTGCCAGCAGTTTAAGGAGAACTGAAGCTTTCTTT. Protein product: CASSLRRTEAFF.